The entry below gives a single T cell receptor beta chain sequence along with its context. Antigen specificity is unknown. Trimming took off 4 bases at V and 4 bases at J, with 13 bases between the two ends. This CDR3 is built from 14 residues. The V gene's germline CDR1 is LNHDA and CDR2 SQIVND (reference sequence). The record originates from a study of OX40 agonist ivuxolimab in advanced cancers. Study context: Patients were given ivuxolimab, an antibody that agonizes OX40 (CD134). Study-level results: In the 0.1-3.0 mg/kg groups, partial responders showed among the lowest expansion.

TCRdb keeps only in-frame clones here, not all; method: immunoSEQ multiplex PCR. The table lists fewer than 60,000 clones, 85% of them singletons. The TCR was taken from an adult with an advanced solid tumor such as melanoma, head and neck, liver or kidney cancer. The rearrangement joins TRBV19 to TRBJ1-2; no definite D call. Sequences were derived from CD4+ or CD8+ T cells sorted from blood, sampled in a trial of the OX40 agonist ivuxolimab. CDR3 sequence reads: CASSTPTDVYGYTF. As DNA, the CDR3 is TGTGCCAGTAGTACCCCGACGGACGTCTATGGCTACACCTTC. Together with reference TRBV19 and TRBJ1-2, the CDR3 gives the full variable domain: DGGITQSPKYLFRKEGQNVTLSCEQNLNHDAMYWYRQDPGQGLRLIYYSQIVNDFQKGDIAEGYSVSREKKESFPLTVTSAQKNPTAFYLCASSTPTDVYGYTFGSGTRLTVV.